Listed below are T cell receptor beta chains from one sample, sequenced in a study of blood T cells in healthy people across ages. Via MiXCR, TCRdb re-called the 5' RACE reads, giving one row per CDR3 protein. The sample includes around 870,000 distinct CDR3 sequences, roughly 26% of them seen just once. Sequencing was done on a sample of blood. The source is a woman of 80 years or more in good health. The CDR3 runs from the conserved cysteine through the conserved F or W. D genes are given only for firm matches. Clone size is shown for a subset of rows, as once, few, many or a class of expanded clone.

>TRBV12-3/TRBV12-4|.|TRBJ2-3|many|14
TGTGCCAGCAGCGCCACAGAACAGGGTCTTACGCAGTATTTT
CASSATEQGLTQYF
>TRBV14|.|TRBJ2-5|many|16
TGTGCCAGCAGCCAGCAATGGGGGTCCCCTAGCGTGACCCAGTACTTC
CASSQQWGSPSVTQYF
>TRBV5-1|.|TRBJ2-7|.|15
TGCGCCAGCAGCTTAGACTTACCTCTCGACAATGAGCAGTACTTC
CASSLDLPLDNEQYF
>TRBV7-2|TRBD1|TRBJ1-4|once|15
TGTACCAGCAGCAGTCAGCAGGGGGCAGATGAAAAACTGTTTTTT
CTSSSQQGADEKLFF
>TRBV20-1|.|TRBJ2-7|many|13
TGCAGTGCTAGAAACCCTACTTCCTACGAGCAGTACTTC
CSARNPTSYEQYF
>TRBV30|TRBD2|TRBJ2-3|.|17
TGTGCCTGGAGTGTATCGAGGACTAGCGGGGACGCAGATACGCAGTATTTT
CAWSVSRTSGDADTQYF
>TRBV7-9|TRBD2|TRBJ2-5|few|17
TGTGCCAGCAGCTTAGCAGGACTAGCGGGGGGCCAGGAGACCCAGTACTTC
CASSLAGLAGGQETQYF
>TRBV11-2|.|TRBJ1-1|.|13
TGTGCCAGCAGCCCCGGACAAGAAGCTGAAGCTTTCTTT
CASSPGQEAEAFF
>TRBV20-1|.|TRBJ1-1|.|15
TGCAGTGCCCCGGTCGGGGGACTCAGGAACACTGAAGCTTTCTTT
CSAPVGGLRNTEAFF
>TRBV5-1|TRBD1|TRBJ1-1|.|13
TGCGCCAGCAGCATGGGACAGGGCTCTGAAGCTTTCTTT
CASSMGQGSEAFF
>TRBV7-3|.|TRBJ2-5|once|12
TGTGCCAGCAGCCATAGCGGAGGGGAGCAGTACTTC
CASSHSGGEQYF
>TRBV12-5|.|TRBJ2-7|.|16
TGTGCTAGTGGTTTTCCCTCTGGGGATAAAGCCTACGAGCAGTACTTC
CASGFPSGDKAYEQYF
>TRBV5-5|TRBD1|TRBJ2-3|many|15
TGTGCCAGCAGCCGTGGGACAGTTAGCACAGATACGCAGTATTTT
CASSRGTVSTDTQYF
>TRBV11-1|.|TRBJ1-2|.|13
TGTGCCAGCAGTAAGGACAGCTCCTATGGCTACACCTTC
CASSKDSSYGYTF
>TRBV14|TRBD2|TRBJ2-7|.|15
TGTGCCAGCAGCCAAGATCACGGGGGGGCCTACGAGCAGTACTTC
CASSQDHGGAYEQYF
>TRBV3-1|TRBD1|TRBJ1-5|once|14
TGCGCCAGCAGCTCCAGACAGGGAAGTCGGCCCCAGCATTTT
CASSSRQGSRPQHF
>TRBV6-2/TRBV6-3|.|TRBJ2-1|.|17
TGTGCCAGCAGTTGCTCTGGCTACCCCGCGTCCTACAATGAGCAGTTCTTC
CASSCSGYPASYNEQFF
>TRBV24-1|.|TRBJ2-5|many|13
TGTGCCACCAGTGATTCGTATGGAGAGACCCAGTACTTC
CATSDSYGETQYF
>TRBV15|.|TRBJ1-1|few|15
TGTGCCACCAGCAGAGATCCAGTAATCGGCACTGAAGCTTTCTTT
CATSRDPVIGTEAFF
>TRBV27|TRBD1|TRBJ2-2|.|17
TGTGCCAGCAGGACCCCCGGGACAGGGATAAACACCGGGGAGCTGTTTTTT
CASRTPGTGINTGELFF
>TRBV6-1|TRBD1|TRBJ1-2|.|13
TGTGCCAGCAGCGTTGACAGGGATTTTGGCTACACCTTC
CASSVDRDFGYTF
>TRBV20-1|TRBD2|TRBJ2-1|many|16
TGCAGTGCTAGTTACACCACTAGCGGGGCGAGGGGTGAGCAGTTCTTC
CSASYTTSGARGEQFF
>TRBV10-3|.|TRBJ1-2|many|13
TGTGCCATCAAAGGGAGTTCAGGCTATGGCTACACCTTC
CAIKGSSGYGYTF
>TRBV7-9|.|TRBJ1-1|.|17
TGTGCCAGCAGCTTTTATGGGACAAGGAGGGGGAACACTGAAGCTTTCTTT
CASSFYGTRRGNTEAFF
>TRBV27|.|TRBJ1-5|many|15
TGTGCCAGCAGACAACAGGCTCTATTAGATCAGCCCCAGCATTTT
CASRQQALLDQPQHF
>TRBV14|.|TRBJ1-1|.|15
TGTGCCAGCAGCCAAGACCGGCGGGGGCTCACTGAAGCTTTCTTT
CASSQDRRGLTEAFF
>TRBV21-1|.|TRBJ2-5|.|14
TGTGCCAGCAGCAACGGACTCTCCCCGGAGGAGCAGTACTTC
CASSNGLSPEEQYF
>TRBV30|TRBD1|TRBJ2-1|.|13
TGCGCCTGGTACAGGGGAGACTACAATGCGCAGTTCTTC
CAWYRGDYNAQFF
>TRBV6-2/TRBV6-3|.|TRBJ2-1|.|15
TGTGCCAGCAGGCGAACAGAGAGCTCCTACAATGAGCAGTTCTTC
CASRRTESSYNEQFF
>TRBV12-3/TRBV12-4|TRBD1|TRBJ1-5|many|14
TGTGCCAGCAGTGACAGGGGCAGCAATCAGCCCCAGCATTTT
CASSDRGSNQPQHF
>TRBV4-1|.|TRBJ2-7|many|17
TGCGCCAGCAGCCAAGATGCGAGGGTCCAAGGCTCCTACGAGCAGTACTTC
CASSQDARVQGSYEQYF
>TRBV15|.|TRBJ2-7|many|12
TGTGCCACCAGCAGAGATGGGGGCGAGCAGTACTTC
CATSRDGGEQYF
>TRBV4-2|.|TRBJ1-5|.|16
TGTGCCAGCAGCCAAGCAGAGGGGCAGGGGCATCAGTCCCAGCATTTT
CASSQAEGQGHQSQHF
>TRBV6-5|.|TRBJ1-3|.|15
TGTGCCAGCAATTTTCTGGGGGGCTCTGGAAACACCATATATTTT
CASNFLGGSGNTIYF
>TRBV4-1|.|TRBJ2-3|few|13
TGCGCCAGCAGCCAAGTTGGGAAGGGCCGTGAGTATTTT
CASSQVGKGREYF
>TRBV7-2|TRBD1|TRBJ1-1|.|15
TGTGCCAGCAGCTTAGAGTATAGGGGGCTAACTGAAGCTTTCTTT
CASSLEYRGLTEAFF
>TRBV6-2/TRBV6-3|.|TRBJ2-7|few|15
TGTGCCAGCAGCGACCCCGGGACTCGTCCGTATGAGCAGTACTTC
CASSDPGTRPYEQYF
>TRBV6-6|.|TRBJ2-1|many|11
TGTGCCAGCAGTTACGCGTGGGAGTCGTTCTTC
CASSYAWESFF
>TRBV14|.|TRBJ1-2|.|13
TGTGCCAGCAGCCAAGATAACGTCTATGGCTACACCTTC
CASSQDNVYGYTF
>TRBV6-2/TRBV6-3|TRBD2|TRBJ2-1|many|15
TGTGCCAGCAGTTCGACTAGCGGGGGTCGCAGTGAGCAGTTCTTC
CASSSTSGGRSEQFF
>TRBV10-3|TRBD1|TRBJ2-5|once|15
TGTGCCATCAGTCTCTCTCGGACAGGGGAGGAGACCCAGTACTTC
CAISLSRTGEETQYF
>TRBV20-1|.|TRBJ2-1|many|13
TGCAGTGCAAGGGGTGGGGCGGAGAATGAGCAGTTCTTC
CSARGGAENEQFF
>TRBV5-1|.|TRBJ2-5|.|14
TGCGCCAGCAGCTTGGGAAACAGGGAAAATGAGCAGTACTTC
CASSLGNRENEQYF
>TRBV28|.|TRBJ2-1|many|11
TGTGCCAGCATTCTAAACAATGAGCAGTTCTTC
CASILNNEQFF
>TRBV20-1|.|TRBJ1-4|many|17
TGCAGTGCTCCACAGGGTTCAGTGAAGTCGGCTAATGAAAAACTGTTTTTT
CSAPQGSVKSANEKLFF
>TRBV29-1|TRBD1|TRBJ2-6|.|16
TGCAGCGTCGGAGACAGGGTAGACTCTGGGGCCAACGTCCTGACTTTC
CSVGDRVDSGANVLTF
>TRBV20-1|TRBD1|TRBJ1-1|.|15
TGCAGTGCAACCACAGGGGGTAGGGGGAGCACTGAAGCTTTCTTT
CSATTGGRGSTEAFF
>TRBV7-2|.|TRBJ1-5|.|15
TGTGCCAGCAGCCCCCTCCCGCTTAGCAATCAGCCCCAGCATTTT
CASSPLPLSNQPQHF